The 20 T cell receptor beta chains given below trace back to one sample, sequenced in a study of OX40 agonist ivuxolimab in advanced cancers. Here immunoSEQ multiplex PCR was the method, and the copy in TCRdb shows in-frame clones only, minus some. The sample holds around 80,000 clones, around 87% seen once. Sequences were derived from CD4+ or CD8+ T cells sorted from blood, sampled in a trial of the OX40 agonist ivuxolimab. Source of these receptors: an adult with an advanced solid tumor such as melanoma, head and neck, liver or kidney cancer.

The chain recombines TRBV11-3 with TRBJ2-2, with D unclear. V was shortened by 5 bases and J by 0 bases, with 10 bases between the two germline ends. The CDR3 is made up of 15 amino acids. From germline, CDR1 is SGHNT and CDR2 YENEEA. Written as DNA, the CDR3 is TGTGCCAGCAGCCACGACGGACCGAACACCGGGGAGCTGTTTTTT. Amino acid sequence: CASSHDGPNTGELFF.

This rearrangement joins TRBV7-3 to TRBJ1-4, with 7 bases that match TRBD1. Germline V gene lookup returns CDR1 SGHTA and CDR2 FQGTGA. The CDR3 sequence is 17 residues long. V gave up 2 bases and J gave up 2 bases; unmatched junction bases: 8. The CDR3 region is CASSLGFTGQTNEKLFF. CDR3 DNA sequence: TGTGCCAGCAGCTTAGGATTCACGGGACAGACTAATGAAAAACTGTTTTTT. Full variable domain (rest looked up from reference TRBV7-3 and TRBJ1-4): GAGVSQTPSNKVTEKGKYVELRCDPISGHTALYWYRQSLGQGPEFLIYFQGTGAADDSGLPNDRFFAVRPEGSVSTLKIQRTERGDSAVYLCASSLGFTGQTNEKLFFGSGTQLSVL.

V usage is TRBV11-3 and J usage is TRBJ2-7, with 10 bases identical to TRBD2. The CDR3 is made up of 15 amino acids. CDR1 is SGHNT and CDR2 is YENEEA in the germline V gene. V dropped 1 base and J dropped 2; count of bases not matched to a gene: 2. The CDR3 region is CASSLGLAGAYEQYF. The CDR3 coding sequence is TGTGCCAGCAGCTTAGGGCTAGCGGGGGCCTACGAGCAGTACTTC.

This chain links TRBV6-1 with TRBJ2-2; D unresolved. Germline CDR1 is MNHNS and CDR2 is SASEGT. The CDR3 spans 13 residues. V dropped 7 bases and J dropped 8 bases, with 14 bases sitting between them. The CDR3 DNA sequence: TGTGCCAGCAATGAGATAGGGTTAGGGGAGCTGTTTTTT. Translated, it gives CASNEIGLGELFF.

This clone has only one observation. The chain couples TRBV6-5 to TRBJ2-2, with D tentatively TRBD1 (6 bases). The germline V and J ends were trimmed by 5 bases and 2 bases, with 12 bases remaining between them. The CDR3 extends over 15 amino acids. Germline V gene lookup returns CDR1 MNHEY and CDR2 SVGAGI. The chain's CDR3 is CASSGDILNTGELFF. The DNA of the CDR3 is TGTGCCAGCAGTGGGGACATTCTTAACACCGGGGAGCTGTTTTTT.

This chain joins TRBV30 and TRBJ2-1; TRBD2 matches 12 bases. The V gene's germline CDR1 is GTSNPN and CDR2 SVGIG (reference sequence). This CDR3 has 18 residues. J was trimmed by 8 bases and V by 2 bases; bases with no gene match: 16. CDR3 DNA sequence: TGTGCCTGGAGTTGGGGGTACGGGTCTAGCGGGAGGGGATATGAGCAGTTCTTC. Its protein is CAWSWGYGSSGRGYEQFF.

This chain uses TRBV18 with TRBJ2-2; possibly TRBD1 for D (6 bases). Trimming pared 4 bases from V and 5 bases from J, leaving 17 bases between. CDR3 length: 16 residues. Germline V gene lookup returns CDR1 KGHSH and CDR2 LQKENI. CDR3 region: CASSLYTGFETGELFF. The CDR3 DNA reads TGTGCCAGCTCACTTTACACAGGGTTCGAAACCGGGGAGCTGTTTTTT.

The chain combines TRBV2 with TRBJ2-1; D is ambiguous. The CDR3 is made up of 13 amino acids. Germline V CDR1 and CDR2: SNHLY, FYNNEI. The V end was cut by 2 bases, the J end by 4 bases, with 6 bases between. Here the CDR3 reads CASSETVYNEQFF. The CDR3 nucleotides read TGTGCCAGCAGTGAAACGGTATACAATGAGCAGTTCTTC.

This clone was seen a single time. The chain uses TRBV6-1 and TRBJ2-5; 10 bases align to TRBD1. The CDR3 is 16 residues long. V lost 4 bases to trimming and J lost 5 bases; unmatched junction nucleotides: 10. Per germline, CDR1 MNHNS and CDR2 SASEGT. CDR3 protein: CASSANPGQGTETQYF. The CDR3 nucleotides read TGTGCCAGCAGTGCCAACCCGGGACAGGGGACGGAGACCCAGTACTTC.

This chain links TRBV28 with TRBJ1-5, with no clear D. Trimming removed 6 bases at V and 7 bases at J, with 10 bases between. The CDR3 is 12 residues long. Germline V gene data show CDR1 as MDHEN and CDR2 as SYDVKM. This CDR3 reads CASSLVAQPQHF. The CDR3 coding sequence is TGTGCCAGCAGCCTAGTGGCACAGCCCCAGCATTTT.

The V gene is TRBV28, the J gene TRBJ1-1; D is unclear. The V and J ends lost 3 bases and 0 bases respectively, with 17 bases between them. The CDR3 runs 17 residues. The germline CDR1 and CDR2 sequences are MDHEN and SYDVKM. CDR3 DNA sequence: TGTGCCAGCAGTTTTAGACGGGGAGCGGTAATGAACACTGAAGCTTTCTTT. Protein sequence: CASSFRRGAVMNTEAFF.

The V gene is TRBV7-2, the J gene TRBJ2-7; no reliable D call. This CDR3 has 14 amino acids. Trimming shortened V by 0 bases and J by 3 bases, and 9 bases separated the two germline ends. The V gene's germline CDR1 is SGHTA and CDR2 FQGNSA. Here the CDR3 DNA reads TGTGCCAGCAGCTTAGCCACACCAGACTACGAGCAGTACTTC. Translation gives CASSLATPDYEQYF.

This clone showed up just a few times. The rearrangement uses TRBV28 and TRBJ1-1, with no clear D. Germline V lookup: CDR1 MDHEN, CDR2 SYDVKM. Trimming pared 6 bases from V and 4 bases from J, leaving 12 bases between. CDR3 length: 13 amino acids. Here the CDR3 reads CASSPVRGTEAFF. CDR3 DNA sequence: TGTGCCAGCAGCCCAGTGCGCGGCACTGAAGCTTTCTTT.

This chain connects TRBV5-1 to TRBJ2-7; TRBD2 matches 8 bases. Germline CDR1 SGHRS, CDR2 YFSETQ. The V segment lost 0 bases and the J segment 2 bases; nucleotides outside the gene matches: 7. CDR3 length: 16 amino acids. The DNA for the CDR3 is TGCGCCAGCAGCTTGGGGGCTAGCGGGCCAACCTACGAGCAGTACTTC. Translating it yields CASSLGASGPTYEQYF.

The chain links TRBV2 to TRBJ2-1, with 13 nucleotides matching TRBD2. CDR1 SNHLY and CDR2 FYNNEI come from the germline V gene. CDR3 length: 15 amino acids. J lost 4 bases, V lost 6 bases, and 3 bases had no gene match. The CDR3 protein is CASRQGLAGYNEQFF. DNA for the CDR3: TGTGCCAGCAGACAGGGACTAGCGGGGTACAATGAGCAGTTCTTC.

The J gene is TRBJ2-2, the V gene TRBV10-3; TRBD1 aligns across 7 bases. CDR3 size: 13 residues. The germline V gene encodes CDR1 ENHRY and CDR2 SYGVKD. The V segment lost 10 bases and the J segment 7 bases; nucleotides outside the gene matches: 9. This CDR3 is CASISQGRGELFF. CDR3 in DNA: TGTGCCAGCATCTCACAGGGGCGCGGGGAGCTGTTTTTT.

The chain carries TRBV19 and TRBJ1-1; 8 bases match TRBD1. This CDR3 contains 13 residues. In germline, CDR1 is LNHDA, CDR2 SQIVND (reference sequence). With V trimmed by 4 bases and J by 5 bases, 3 bases remained unmatched. This chain's CDR3 is CASSRTGRTEAFF. In DNA, the CDR3 is TGTGCCAGTAGTAGGACAGGGAGGACTGAAGCTTTCTTT.

V gene TRBV7-9 combines with J gene TRBJ1-2; D unclear. The CDR3 runs 13 residues. Trimming shortened V by 5 bases and J by 7 bases, and 14 bases separated the two germline ends. Germline loops: CDR1 SEHNR, CDR2 FQNEAQ (reference sequence). The CDR3 nucleotides are TGTGCCAGCAGCCCCTTTTTGTTAGGTGGCTACACCTTC. Protein sequence: CASSPFLLGGYTF.

This clone turned up a few times. The chain combines TRBV7-3 with TRBJ1-1; perhaps TRBD1 as D (5 bases). CDR3 length: 13 residues. V lost 2 bases and J 4 bases, leaving 8 bases between the germline ends. Germline-derived CDR1 and CDR2 are SGHTA and FQGTGA. The CDR3 DNA is TGTGCCAGCAGCTTATTGGGGGTCACTGAAGCTTTCTTT. Its protein product is CASSLLGVTEAFF.

This clone was counted a few times. V and J are TRBV6-5 and TRBJ2-4; 7 positions agree with TRBD1. From germline, CDR1 is MNHEY and CDR2 SVGAGI. V lost 5 bases and J lost 7; bases outside the gene matches: 5. CDR3 length: 13 residues. The CDR3 sequence: CASSNDRVNIQYF. CDR3 nucleotides: TGTGCCAGCAGTAACGACAGGGTCAACATTCAGTACTTC.